The 28 T cell receptor beta chains reported below all come from one sample, sequenced in a study of control samples from healthy donors and cancer patients. The assay was immunoSEQ multiplex PCR, and TCRdb's table has in-frame clones only and misses some. The sample holds over 150,000 clones, approximately 95% seen once. Sequencing input: blood. These receptor sequences come from a man between 18 and 29 years old in good health.

This chain links TRBV28 with TRBJ2-2; D is unclear. Germline V gene data show CDR1 as MDHEN and CDR2 as SYDVKM. The CDR3 is 14 amino acids. Trimming removed 3 bases from V and 3 bases from J, with 8 bases in between. CDR3 nucleotide sequence: TGTGCCAGCAGTTTTAGTAGGGACACCGGGGAGCTGTTTTTT. This gives the protein CASSFSRDTGELFF.

The V call is TRBV9, the J call TRBJ2-7; D tentatively fits TRBD1 or TRBD2 (5 bases each). CDR3 length: 15 amino acids. Deletions cut 3 bases from V and 0 bases from J, with 13 bases between. CDR1 and CDR2 from the germline V gene are SGDLS and YYNGEE. Here the CDR3 reads CASSAGAQSSYEQYF. The CDR3 DNA reads TGTGCCAGCAGCGCCGGGGCCCAGAGCTCCTACGAGCAGTACTTC. The full variable domain, with the rest looked up from reference TRBV9 and TRBJ2-7, is DSGVTQTPKHLITATGQRVTLRCSPRSGDLSVYWYQQSLDQGLQFLIQYYNGEERAKGNILERFSAQQFPDLHSELNLSSLELGDSALYFCASSAGAQSSYEQYFGPGTRLTVT.

The chain joins TRBV15 to TRBJ1-5; tentatively, D is TRBD1 (5 bases). Germline values: CDR1 LNHNV, CDR2 YYDKDF (reference sequence). The CDR3 covers 15 residues. The V end was cut by 3 bases, the J end by 4 bases, with 13 bases between. The CDR3 here is CATSRPGTANQPQHF. CDR3 DNA sequence: TGTGCCACCAGCAGGCCCGGGACGGCTAATCAGCCCCAGCATTTT.

The chain uses TRBV9 and TRBJ2-1; 16 nucleotides agree with TRBD2. Germline trimming cut 4 bases from V and 2 bases from J; bases unmatched to any gene: 9. Germline V lookup: CDR1 SGDLS, CDR2 YYNGEE. This CDR3 has 19 residues. The CDR3, as DNA: TGTGCCAGCAGCCTCGAAAGGGGACTAGCGGGGGGGGCCTACAATGAGCAGTTCTTC. This codes for CASSLERGLAGGAYNEQFF.

The rearrangement uses TRBV27 and TRBJ1-1, with D unclear. This CDR3 region has 16 residues. Per germline, CDR1 MNHEY and CDR2 SMNVEV (reference sequence). V gave up 7 bases and J gave up 2 bases, with 20 bases separating them. CDR3 amino acids: CASNLLFPGENTEAFF. The CDR3 bases are TGTGCCAGCAACTTACTATTCCCGGGCGAAAACACTGAAGCTTTCTTT.

The genes are TRBV19 and TRBJ1-4; tentatively, D is TRBD1 (5 bases). CDR1 is LNHDA and CDR2 is SQIVND in the germline V gene (reference sequence). The CDR3 is 13 residues long. V gave up 8 bases and J gave up 4 bases, with 11 bases separating them. The chain's CDR3 is CASSGSRNEKLFF. The DNA for the CDR3 is TGTGCCAGTTCAGGGTCCCGTAATGAAAAACTGTTTTTT.

The chain links TRBV25-1 to TRBJ2-5, with unresolved D. Trimming stripped 0 bases from V and 1 base from J, with 9 bases between. The CDR3 runs 15 residues. The germline V gene encodes CDR1 MGHDK and CDR2 SYGVNS. The CDR3 region is CASSEYGTTQETQYF. The CDR3 bases are TGTGCCAGCAGTGAATATGGCACTACCCAAGAGACCCAGTACTTC.

This rearrangement joins TRBV15 to TRBJ2-3; 16 positions agree with TRBD2. The germline gives CDR1 LNHNV, CDR2 YYDKDF (reference sequence). J was trimmed by 8 bases and V by 8 bases; bases with no gene match: 13. The CDR3 totals 17 residues. CDR3 bases: TGTGCCACCCTTGGACTGGGGACTAGCGGGGGGGACCGTACGCAGTATTTT. Its protein product is CATLGLGTSGGDRTQYF.

The genes are TRBV5-1 and TRBJ2-7; D is uncertain. This CDR3 has 14 amino acids. Germline CDR1 reads SGHRS; CDR2 reads YFSETQ. Between the trimmed V and J ends, which lost 3 bases and 4 bases, there was a span of 14 bases. Here the CDR3 DNA reads TGCGCCAGCAGCTCGTTAGGGTCGCAATACGAGCAGTACTTC. It is translated as CASSSLGSQYEQYF.

The V and J genes are TRBV6-4 and TRBJ2-3, with D unclear. CDR1 is MRHNA, CDR2 SNTAGT, per germline. V gave up 3 bases and J gave up 6 bases, with 10 bases separating them. The CDR3 contains 13 residues. The CDR3 DNA reads TGTGCCAGCAGTGAAGTTCCGTGGGATACGCAGTATTTT. Translating gives CASSEVPWDTQYF.

The chain combines TRBV7-6 with TRBJ2-1; TRBD1 matches 7 bases. The CDR3 extends over 16 amino acids. In germline, CDR1 is SGHVS, CDR2 FNYEAQ. V was pared by 5 bases and J by 6 bases, with 13 bases of the junction left unmatched. The CDR3 DNA reads TGTGCCAGCAGCCATCCCCGCGGACAGGCGGTCAATGAGCAGTTCTTC. Its protein is CASSHPRGQAVNEQFF.

The rearrangement joins TRBV19 to TRBJ1-3; no clear D. CDR1 is LNHDA and CDR2 is SQIVND in the germline V gene (reference sequence). This CDR3 comprises 16 residues. Trimming shortened V by 3 bases and J by 2 bases, and 14 bases separated the two germline ends. Here the CDR3 DNA reads TGTGCCAGTAGTATGGGTAGGGATTACACTGGAAACACCATATATTTT. Its protein is CASSMGRDYTGNTIYF.

The chain carries TRBV4-1 and TRBJ2-1, with 8 bases identical to TRBD1. J lost 1 base, V lost 4 bases, and 15 bases had no gene match. Germline CDR1 is MGHRA and CDR2 is YSYEKL. CDR3 length equals 19 residues. CDR3 coding DNA: TGCGCCAGCAGCCCCCGGGACAGGAGCTCCCTCGCGTCCTACAATGAGCAGTTCTTC. Residues: CASSPRDRSSLASYNEQFF.

The rearrangement links TRBV24-1 to TRBJ2-2; D may be TRBD1 (6 bases). V was cut by 4 bases and J by 7 bases, with 12 bases left in between. CDR1 and CDR2 from the germline V gene are KGHDR and SFDVKD. CDR3 length: 14 residues. This CDR3 is CATSENRDIGELFF. CDR3 sequence (DNA): TGTGCCACCAGTGAAAACAGGGACATCGGGGAGCTGTTTTTT.

V gene TRBV9 combines with J gene TRBJ2-1, with D unresolved. This CDR3 region has 13 residues. Germline values: CDR1 SGDLS, CDR2 YYNGEE. V lost 0 bases and J lost 7, with 8 bases in between. CDR3 nucleotide sequence: TGTGCCAGCAGCGTAGCTGTGATGAATGAGCAGTTCTTC. Protein product: CASSVAVMNEQFF. The entire variable domain, with the rest obtained from reference TRBV9 and TRBJ2-1, is as follows: DSGVTQTPKHLITATGQRVTLRCSPRSGDLSVYWYQQSLDQGLQFLIQYYNGEERAKGNILERFSAQQFPDLHSELNLSSLELGDSALYFCASSVAVMNEQFFGPGTRLTVL.

The CDR3 loop is CASSLAGPGNEQFF. The CDR3, as DNA: TGTGCCAGCAGTTTGGCGGGGCCGGGGAATGAGCAGTTCTTC. V is TRBV27 and J is TRBJ2-1, with D perhaps matching TRBD2 (6 bases). Trimming stripped 3 bases from V and 7 bases from J, with 13 bases between. The length of the CDR3 is 14 residues. Germline-derived CDR1 and CDR2 are MNHEY and SMNVEV (reference sequence).

This chain's CDR3 is CASSPTPGRGIEGYTF. The CDR3 DNA is TGTGCCAGCAGTCCCACCCCGGGACGAGGAATAGAGGGCTACACCTTC. This chain joins TRBV28 and TRBJ1-2, with D possibly being TRBD1 (5 bases). CDR3 size: 16 residues. Germline CDR1 is MDHEN and CDR2 is SYDVKM. With 5 bases removed from V and 8 bases from J, the gap between germline ends came to 24 bases.

The chain has TRBV28 and TRBJ1-2; a possible D gene is TRBD1 (5 bases). The V end lost 5 bases, the J end lost 4 bases, and 8 bases lay between the germline ends. Germline V lookup: CDR1 MDHEN, CDR2 SYDVKM. The length of the CDR3 is 12 residues. CDR3 nucleotides: TGTGCCAGCAGTCCCGACAGCTATGGCTACACCTTC. Amino acid sequence: CASSPDSYGYTF.

V is TRBV10-3 and J is TRBJ2-2; unclear D gene. The CDR3 covers 15 residues. Germline CDR1 and CDR2: ENHRY and SYGVKD. The V and J ends lost 2 bases and 7 bases respectively, with 14 bases between them. CDR3 sequence reads: CAISEVRQTHGELFF. The CDR3 DNA reads TGTGCCATCAGTGAGGTCCGACAAACCCACGGGGAGCTGTTTTTT.

The rearrangement joins TRBV28 to TRBJ2-7, with D unclear. V was shortened by 10 bases and J by 3 bases, with 16 bases between the two germline ends. The germline gives CDR1 MDHEN, CDR2 SYDVKM. This CDR3 is 13 amino acids long. The CDR3 sequence is CANHTGRHYEQYF. The CDR3 DNA follows: TGTGCCAACCACACCGGCAGGCACTACGAGCAGTACTTC.

V gene TRBV28 combines with J gene TRBJ2-3; D uncertain. Germline V CDR1 and CDR2: MDHEN, SYDVKM. This CDR3 has 13 residues. V was shortened by 8 bases and J by 0 bases, with 9 bases between the two germline ends. DNA of the CDR3: TGTGCCAGCCGCCTGCAGAGCACAGATACGCAGTATTTT. Its protein is CASRLQSTDTQYF.

V is TRBV24-1 and J is TRBJ2-3; D may be TRBD1 (6 bases). The CDR3 is made up of 17 amino acids. The ends were cut back, 3 bases at V and 4 bases at J, with 19 bases in the middle. The V gene's germline CDR1 is KGHDR and CDR2 SFDVKD. CDR3 sequence (DNA): TGTGCCACCAGTGATCGCGTTTTAGGACAGCAAGCAGATACGCAGTATTTT. It is translated as CATSDRVLGQQADTQYF.

The V call is TRBV25-1, the J call TRBJ2-3, with TRBD2 as a possible D gene (6 bases). Germline V gene lookup returns CDR1 MGHDK and CDR2 SYGVNS. The V end lost 7 bases, the J end lost 8 bases, and 13 bases lay between the germline ends. The CDR3 has 12 residues. For the CDR3, the DNA is TGTGCCAGCATGCTAGCGCAGGGTACGCAGTATTTT. It codes for CASMLAQGTQYF.

The chain links TRBV9 to TRBJ2-1; 12 bases are a match to TRBD2. The CDR3 covers 21 residues. Germline lookup yields CDR1 SGDLS and CDR2 YYNGEE. V lost 2 bases and J lost 5; bases outside the gene matches: 20. The DNA of the CDR3 is TGTGCCAGCAGCGTCGGAGTTACTAGCGGGGGGCCACCAATATACCACAATGAGCAGTTCTTC. It specifies CASSVGVTSGGPPIYHNEQFF. The whole variable domain, remainder taken from reference TRBV9 and TRBJ2-1, is DSGVTQTPKHLITATGQRVTLRCSPRSGDLSVYWYQQSLDQGLQFLIQYYNGEERAKGNILERFSAQQFPDLHSELNLSSLELGDSALYFCASSVGVTSGGPPIYHNEQFFGPGTRLTVL.

The chain joins TRBV28 to TRBJ2-5, with TRBD2 matching over 12 bases. V lost 3 bases, J lost 5 bases, and 7 bases stayed unmatched. This CDR3 is 16 amino acids long. Germline loops: CDR1 MDHEN, CDR2 SYDVKM. The CDR3 protein is CASSFSSGGARETQYF. The DNA of the CDR3 is TGTGCCAGCAGTTTCTCTAGCGGGGGGGCCAGGGAGACCCAGTACTTC. The variable domain in full, with the rest retrieved from reference TRBV28 and TRBJ2-5, is DVKVTQSSRYLVKRTGEKVFLECVQDMDHENMFWYRQDPGLGLRLIYFSYDVKMKEKGDIPEGYSVSREKKERFSLILESASTNQTSMYLCASSFSSGGARETQYFGPGTRLLVL.

V gene TRBV11-3 combines with J gene TRBJ2-7; 7 positions match TRBD1. Germline CDR1 and CDR2: SGHNT and YENEEA. V lost 5 bases and J lost 3; bases outside the gene matches: 4. This CDR3 comprises 13 residues. As DNA, the CDR3 is TGTGCCAGCAGCGATGGGGACAGCTACGAGCAGTACTTC. Residues: CASSDGDSYEQYF.

The chain links TRBV5-1 to TRBJ2-7, with 7 nucleotides matching TRBD1. V shed 4 bases, J shed 3 bases, and the junction held 7 bases outside the gene matches. Looked up from germline, CDR1 is SGHRS and CDR2 is YFSETQ. The CDR3 runs to 14 residues. CDR3 nucleotides: TGCGCCAGCAGCGACGCAGGGGGAAGCTACGAGCAGTACTTC. Its protein is CASSDAGGSYEQYF. The complete variable domain, with remaining parts taken from reference TRBV5-1 and TRBJ2-7, reads KAGVTQTPRYLIKTRGQQVTLSCSPISGHRSVSWYQQTPGQGLQFLFEYFSETQRNKGNFPGRFSGRQFSNSRSEMNVSTLELGDSALYLCASSDAGGSYEQYFGPGTRLTVT.

The rearrangement joins TRBV19 to TRBJ2-7; unclear D gene. The germline V and J ends were trimmed by 3 bases and 3 bases, with 9 bases remaining between them. Germline V lookup: CDR1 LNHDA, CDR2 SQIVND (reference sequence). There are 13 residues in the CDR3. The CDR3 sequence is CASSIDPDYEQYF. For the CDR3, the DNA is TGTGCCAGTAGTATTGATCCTGACTACGAGCAGTACTTC.